The sequence of this T cell receptor (beta chain) was determined in a study of T and B cells in COVID-19 patients. Study-wide context: The recovered patients had mostly mild to moderate COVID-19 with outpatient management. About 90% of the roughly 20 active-infection patients had comorbidities associated with unfavorable COVID-19 outcome. The study's findings and limits: Clonality of TRB repertoires was high in active COVID-19; recovery brought above-healthy diversity and richness. In COVID-19 patients, T cell receptor beta variable and joining gene use was reportedly strongly skewed.

Each TRB amplification used roughly 230-550 ng of genomic DNA from blood. Between the trimmed V and J ends, which lost 3 bases and 4 bases, there was a span of 10 bases. The CDR3 runs to 13 residues. Per the germline V gene, CDR1 is SGHNT and CDR2 is YYREEE (reference sequence). Multiplex PCR with BIOMED2 TRB-A/B primer pools amplified TRB rearrangements. TCRdb used MiXCR to reprocess the multiplex PCR reads, holding one entry per CDR3 protein. The sample comprises around 21,000 distinct CDR3 sequences, 30% to 35% of which are singletons, and around 2.1% rests with the top ten. Comment on this clonotype: What it recognizes is unknown.

This sequence joins TRBV5-4 and TRBJ1-1, with D hard to call. The sample comprised blood. The sequence came from a human donor who had recovered from COVID-19. The DNA for the CDR3 is TGTGCCAGCAGCTGGACCGAGGGCACTGAAGCTTTCTTT. Protein sequence: CASSWTEGTEAFF. Supplemented by reference TRBV5-4 and TRBJ1-1, the full variable domain reads ETGVTQSPTHLIKTRGQQVTLRCSSQSGHNTVSWYQQALGQGPQFIFQYYREEENGRGNFPPRFSGLQFPNYSSELNVNALELDDSALYLCASSWTEGTEAFFGQGTRLTVV.